Following are 25 T cell receptor beta chains from one sample sequenced in a study of cytotoxic CD8 clonotypes in ibrutinib-treated CLL. The repertoire was sequenced with immunoSEQ multiplex PCR; TCRdb's copy has only in-frame clones and lacks some. The data contain tens of thousands of clones, approximately 57% of them singletons. The source material was PBMCs, sampled after 12 months of ibrutinib treatment. The receptors derive from a human donor with chronic lymphocytic leukemia.

The genes are TRBV4-1 and TRBJ2-2; TRBD1 is a possible D gene (6 bases). This CDR3 comprises 16 residues. V gave up 0 bases and J gave up 6 bases, with 14 bases separating them. Germline CDR1 MGHRA, CDR2 YSYEKL. CDR3 sequence reads: CASSQDRQVFAGELFF. CDR3 bases: TGCGCCAGCAGCCAAGATCGACAGGTTTTTGCCGGGGAGCTGTTTTTT.

V gene TRBV6-1 combines with J gene TRBJ1-1, with D possibly matching TRBD1 (6 bases). V was shortened by 6 bases and J by 4 bases, with 12 bases between the two germline ends. Germline V gives CDR1 MNHNS, CDR2 SASEGT. The CDR3 runs 13 residues. This chain's CDR3 is CASRMTGVTEAFF. The CDR3 nucleotides read TGTGCCAGCAGGATGACAGGTGTCACTGAAGCTTTCTTT.

The V call is TRBV11-2, the J call TRBJ2-7; D is possibly TRBD1 (5 bases). V lost 4 bases to trimming and J lost 2 bases, with 15 bases between them. Germline assignment: CDR1 SGHAT and CDR2 FQNNGV. CDR3 length equals 15 residues. CDR3 DNA sequence: TGTGCCAGCAGCTCCCCTCGACAGAATCCCTACGAGCAGTACTTC. It yields the protein CASSSPRQNPYEQYF.

This chain joins TRBV28 and TRBJ2-3; D ambiguous. V lost 5 bases and J 2 bases, leaving 11 bases between the germline ends. Germline V CDR1 and CDR2: MDHEN, SYDVKM. CDR3 length: 14 residues. The CDR3 region is CASSPRHYTDTQYF. For the CDR3, the DNA is TGTGCCAGCAGTCCCCGACATTACACAGATACGCAGTATTTT. Filled out from reference TRBV28 and TRBJ2-3, the complete variable domain reads DVKVTQSSRYLVKRTGEKVFLECVQDMDHENMFWYRQDPGLGLRLIYFSYDVKMKEKGDIPEGYSVSREKKERFSLILESASTNQTSMYLCASSPRHYTDTQYFGPGTRLTVL.

V is TRBV7-9 and J is TRBJ1-2, with D maybe TRBD1 (5 bases). V dropped 1 base and J dropped 6 bases, with 15 bases sitting between them. From germline, CDR1 is SEHNR and CDR2 FQNEAQ (reference sequence). This CDR3 has 15 residues. CDR3 coding DNA: TGTGCCAGCAGCTTAGACTCAGGGAAAATCGATGGCTACACCTTC. This translates into CASSLDSGKIDGYTF.

CDR3 protein: CASSPVNQETQYF. In nucleotides, the CDR3 is TGTGCCAGCAGCCCCGTAAATCAAGAGACCCAGTACTTC. This chain joins TRBV27 and TRBJ2-5, with D unclear. V lost 6 bases and J lost 2, with 10 bases in between. Germline values: CDR1 MNHEY, CDR2 SMNVEV (reference sequence). This CDR3 region has 13 residues.

The chain uses TRBV5-1 and TRBJ2-6; tentatively, D is TRBD1 (5 bases). V lost 0 bases, J lost 2 bases, and 15 bases lay in between. The CDR3 runs 18 residues. CDR1 and CDR2 (germline): SGHRS, YFSETQ. CDR3 nucleotides: TGCGCCAGCAGCTTGGGGACACAATCTACCCCTGGGGCCAACGTCCTGACTTTC. It specifies CASSLGTQSTPGANVLTF.

The chain links TRBV28 to TRBJ2-7; either TRBD1 or TRBD2 may fit D (5 bases each). This CDR3 has 15 residues. Between the trimmed V and J ends, which lost 3 bases and 9 bases, there was a span of 21 bases. Germline-derived CDR1 and CDR2 are MDHEN and SYDVKM. CDR3 DNA sequence: TGTGCCAGCAGTTTTCTTGGGACGGGCAAAAACGTGCAGTACTTC. It specifies CASSFLGTGKNVQYF.

The chain uses TRBV5-1 and TRBJ2-3, with 8 bases lining up with TRBD2. This CDR3 comprises 15 residues. V lost 4 bases, J lost 5 bases, and 9 bases stayed unmatched. CDR1 and CDR2 (germline): SGHRS, YFSETQ. The CDR3 region is CASSPGGRIQDTQYF. The DNA for the CDR3 is TGCGCCAGCAGCCCGGGGGGGCGGATCCAAGATACGCAGTATTTT.

The rearrangement joins TRBV29-1 to TRBJ2-2, with D perhaps TRBD1 (5 bases). Trimming cost V 3 bases and J 0 bases, with 14 bases left between them. Germline CDR1 and CDR2: SQVTM and ANQGSEA. The CDR3 has 16 amino acids. CDR3 in DNA: TGCAGCGTTGATGGTGGCGGCAGGGCGAACACCGGGGAGCTGTTTTTT. This codes for CSVDGGGRANTGELFF.

Of note for this clone: The same CDR3 is also encoded by other DNA sequences in this sample. V is TRBV7-2 and J is TRBJ1-5; D is perhaps TRBD1 (6 bases). V lost 1 base, J lost 7 bases, and 17 bases lay in between. This CDR3 contains 16 residues. CDR1 is SGHTA and CDR2 is FQGNSA in the germline V gene. CDR3 region: CASSLEGGPPNQPQHF. The CDR3 DNA follows: TGTGCCAGCAGCTTAGAGGGGGGTCCCCCCAACCAGCCCCAGCATTTT.

This rearrangement joins TRBV6-4 to TRBJ2-2, with D hard to call. Germline V gene data show CDR1 as MRHNA and CDR2 as SNTAGT. V was clipped by 2 bases and J by 8 bases, with 6 bases between them. The length of the CDR3 is 12 residues. Here the CDR3 reads CASSDRVGELFF. As DNA, the CDR3 is TGTGCCAGCAGTGACAGAGTGGGGGAGCTGTTTTTT.

The V and J genes are TRBV7-9 and TRBJ1-5; possible D gene TRBD1, 5 bases. The germline V gene has CDR1 SEHNR and CDR2 FQNEAQ (reference sequence). This CDR3 spans 13 amino acids. With 5 bases removed from V and 7 bases from J, the gap between germline ends came to 12 bases. CDR3 coding DNA: TGTGCCAGCAGCCAAGAAAGGGGACAGCCCCAGCATTTT. This sequence encodes CASSQERGQPQHF.

V and J are TRBV18 and TRBJ2-1; 14 positions agree with TRBD2. The length of the CDR3 is 17 residues. Germline-derived CDR1 and CDR2 are KGHSH and LQKENI. The V segment lost 4 bases and the J segment 9 bases; nucleotides outside the gene matches: 11. CDR3 nucleotides: TGTGCCAGCTCACGTTTACCGGGACTAGCGGGAGTTGGTGAGCAGTTCTTC. Translated: CASSRLPGLAGVGEQFF.

V usage is TRBV5-6 and J usage is TRBJ1-2; D ambiguous. V lost 0 bases, J lost 6 bases, and 6 bases lay in between. Germline assignment: CDR1 SGHDT and CDR2 YYEEEE. The CDR3 has 12 residues. This chain's CDR3 is CASSLVFNGYTF. CDR3 nucleotide sequence: TGTGCCAGCAGCTTGGTTTTCAATGGCTACACCTTC.

The chain links TRBV5-5 to TRBJ2-7, with TRBD1 matching over 8 bases. The V gene end was trimmed by 2 bases and the J gene end by 12 bases; junction bases not matched to a gene: 10. Germline V gene lookup returns CDR1 SGHKS and CDR2 YYEKEE (reference sequence). This CDR3 region has 13 residues. CDR3 coding DNA: TGTGCCAGCAGCTTCGAGGACAGGGCACCCGTGTACGTC. Translated: CASSFEDRAPVYV.

This chain connects TRBV9 to TRBJ1-3; unclear D gene. This CDR3 region has 16 residues. V was shortened by 0 bases and J by 4 bases, with 14 bases between the two germline ends. Germline loops: CDR1 SGDLS, CDR2 YYNGEE. CDR3 region: CASSVEIGYIGNTIYF. CDR3 bases: TGTGCCAGCAGCGTAGAAATTGGATATATCGGAAACACCATATATTTT.

V usage is TRBV5-4 and J usage is TRBJ2-3; 9 bases match TRBD2. This CDR3 is 16 amino acids long. The germline V gene has CDR1 SGHNT and CDR2 YYREEE (reference sequence). Unmatched junction bases numbered 4, after V lost 0 bases and J lost 2 bases. CDR3 sequence reads: CASSLGSSGNTDTQYF. The CDR3 DNA reads TGTGCCAGCAGCTTGGGGTCTAGCGGGAACACAGATACGCAGTATTTT.

The chain links TRBV10-3 to TRBJ1-1; D possibly corresponds to TRBD1 (6 bases). V lost 2 bases to trimming and J lost 0 bases, with 7 bases between them. Germline V gene lookup returns CDR1 ENHRY and CDR2 SYGVKD. This CDR3 is built from 14 residues. CDR3 protein: CAISEGQMNTEAFF. The CDR3 DNA reads TGTGCCATCAGTGAGGGACAGATGAACACTGAAGCTTTCTTT.

The chain recombines TRBV7-7 with TRBJ1-5, with D uncertain. Trimming took off 5 bases at V and 7 bases at J, with 12 bases between the two ends. The germline gives CDR1 SSHAT, CDR2 FNYEAQ (reference sequence). The CDR3 is 13 residues long. The CDR3 spells CASSLARGQPQHF. DNA for the CDR3: TGTGCCAGCAGCCTGGCGCGTGGCCAGCCCCAGCATTTT.

V usage is TRBV23-1 and J usage is TRBJ2-7, with D tentatively TRBD2 (7 bases). TRBV23-1 is designated an ORF whose function remains uncertain. This CDR3 has 16 residues. Trimming left V 0 bases short and J 4 bases short, with 16 bases between. The CDR3: CASSQSSGGQSYEQYV. CDR3 nucleotides: TGCGCCAGCAGTCAATCGTCGGGAGGACAGAGTTACGAGCAGTACGTC.

Remarks on this clone: The sample contains more than one DNA sequence encoding this CDR3. V is TRBV5-1 and J is TRBJ2-2, with TRBD2 matching over 9 bases. Germline V gives CDR1 SGHRS, CDR2 YFSETQ. CDR3 size: 15 residues. J was trimmed by 3 bases and V by 2 bases; bases with no gene match: 2. DNA for the CDR3: TGCGCCAGCAGCTTAGCGGGAGGTGACACCGGGGAGCTGTTTTTT. Protein: CASSLAGGDTGELFF.

This clone appeared once. V is TRBV21-1 and J is TRBJ2-3; the DNA was not used to check the table's D call, TRBD1. TRBV21-1 is given as a pseudogene. This CDR3 contains 14 residues. CDR3 loop: CASSLDRPTRTQYF. The CDR3 nucleotides are TGTGCCAGCTCTCTCGACCGACCAACCAGGACGCAGTATTTT.

The chain recombines TRBV5-6 with TRBJ2-7; the match to TRBD2 covers 10 bases. CDR1 and CDR2 (germline): SGHDT, YYEEEE. V lost 2 bases, J lost 5 bases, and 4 bases stayed unmatched. CDR3 length equals 14 residues. The DNA for the CDR3 is TGTGCCAGCAGCTTCCCGGGACTAGCGAACGAGCAGTACTTC. Amino acid sequence: CASSFPGLANEQYF. The variable domain in full, with the rest retrieved from reference TRBV5-6 and TRBJ2-7, is DAGVTQSPTHLIKTRGQQVTLRCSPKSGHDTVSWYQQALGQGPQFIFQYYEEEERQRGNFPDRFSGHQFPNYSSELNVNALLLGDSALYLCASSFPGLANEQYFGPGTRLTVT.

The chain recombines TRBV4-1 with TRBJ2-7, with D possibly TRBD2 on 7 matching bases. V was clipped by 1 base and J by 2 bases, with 12 bases between them. Germline assignment: CDR1 MGHRA and CDR2 YSYEKL. This CDR3 spans 15 amino acids. The CDR3 DNA is TGCGCCAGCAGCCAAGTCGAGGGGGGGCCCTACGAGCAGTACGTC. This sequence encodes CASSQVEGGPYEQYV.